Below, 7 T cell receptor beta chains from the same sample are listed, as sequenced in a study of blood T cell repertoires in COVID-19. Clones were sequenced by immunoSEQ multiplex PCR, and TCRdb holds only the in-frame ones, with some missing. Seen here are under 85,000 clones, approximately 80% observed once, and the top ten hold 11%. Source material: peripheral blood. These receptors were taken from a man in his fifties with acute or convalescent COVID-19.

The genes are TRBV19 and TRBJ1-5; 11 bases match TRBD1. Germline lookup yields CDR1 LNHDA and CDR2 SQIVND (reference sequence). J gave up 4 bases and V 7 bases, and 3 bases lay outside the gene matches. The CDR3 loop spans 14 amino acids. The CDR3 DNA follows: TGTGCCAGTACGGGGACAGGGGGGAATCAGCCCCAGCATTTT. It translates to CASTGTGGNQPQHF.

V and J are TRBV15 and TRBJ1-2; D perhaps matches TRBD1 (6 bases). The V gene's germline CDR1 is LNHNV and CDR2 YYDKDF (reference sequence). This CDR3 spans 13 amino acids. V was trimmed by 5 bases and J by 5 bases, leaving 12 bases between them. The CDR3 sequence is CATSGIGQYGYTF. The CDR3, as DNA: TGTGCCACCAGCGGCATTGGACAGTATGGCTACACCTTC.

Only a few counts were recorded for this clone. This rearrangement joins TRBV7-8 to TRBJ1-2; D uncertain. V lost 2 bases and J 4 bases, leaving 11 bases between the germline ends. The CDR3 is 14 residues long. Germline lookup yields CDR1 SGHVS and CDR2 FQNEAQ. The CDR3 DNA reads as TGTGCCAGCAGCTTACAGCGAGCCGGCTATGGCTACACCTTC. Its protein is CASSLQRAGYGYTF.

This clone came up once. The chain carries TRBV10-1 and TRBJ1-5; D remains ambiguous. Germline values: CDR1 WNHNN, CDR2 SYGVQD (reference sequence). There are 14 residues in the CDR3. Trimming removed 4 bases from V and 0 bases from J, with 7 bases in between. This chain's CDR3 is CASSAAGSNQPQHF. The CDR3 DNA is TGCGCCAGCAGTGCTGCGGGTAGCAATCAGCCCCAGCATTTT.

J is TRBJ2-3 and V is TRBV3-1 (or the pseudogene TRBV3-2), with D tentatively TRBD2 (5 bases). The CDR3 loop spans 13 amino acids. The ends were cut back, 6 bases at V and 11 bases at J, with 18 bases in the middle. Per the germline V gene, CDR1 is LGHDT and CDR2 is YNNKEL (reference sequence). The CDR3 DNA sequence: TGTGCCAGCAGGCCCGCCGGGGTCCGTGGGCAGTATTTT. Amino acid sequence: CASRPAGVRGQYF.

This chain links TRBV6-6 with TRBJ1-5, with 7 bases lining up with TRBD1. The CDR3 has 16 residues. Germline assignment: CDR1 MNHNY and CDR2 SVGAGI (reference sequence). V shed 5 bases and J 2 bases; nucleotides not matched to a gene: 9. The CDR3 loop is CASSIDRVRGNQPQHF. The CDR3 nucleotides read TGTGCCAGCAGTATCGACAGGGTGAGGGGCAATCAGCCCCAGCATTTT.

The V call is TRBV12-3 or TRBV12-4, the J call TRBJ2-1; a possible D gene is TRBD2 (5 bases). The CDR3 length is 12 residues. V lost 7 bases and J 11 bases, leaving 15 bases between the germline ends. The CDR3 DNA reads TGTGCCAGCACCATCCCTTTAGCGAAGCAGTTCTTC. This gives the protein CASTIPLAKQFF.